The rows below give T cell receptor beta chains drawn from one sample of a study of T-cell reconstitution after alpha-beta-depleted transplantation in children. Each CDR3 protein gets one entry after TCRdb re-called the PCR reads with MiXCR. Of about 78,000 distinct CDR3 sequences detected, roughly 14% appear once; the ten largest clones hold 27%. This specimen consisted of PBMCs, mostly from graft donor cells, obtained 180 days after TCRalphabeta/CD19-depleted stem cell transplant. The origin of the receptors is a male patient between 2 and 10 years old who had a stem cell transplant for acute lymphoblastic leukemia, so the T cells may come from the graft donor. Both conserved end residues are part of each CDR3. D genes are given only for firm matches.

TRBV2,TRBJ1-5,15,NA,CASSALRDSNQPQHF
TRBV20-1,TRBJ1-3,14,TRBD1,CSASTGASGNTIYF
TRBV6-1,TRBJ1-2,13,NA,CASSETGSYGYTF
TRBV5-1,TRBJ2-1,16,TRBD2,CASSSQAGGMGNEQFF
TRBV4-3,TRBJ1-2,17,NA,CASSQGTGPNPNVGYTF
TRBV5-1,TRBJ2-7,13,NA,CASSLTGLWEQYF
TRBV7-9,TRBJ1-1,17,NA,CASSSRGRGQPSAEAFF
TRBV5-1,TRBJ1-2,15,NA,CASSPTAQGAGGYTF
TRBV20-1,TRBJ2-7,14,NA,CSARQVGGLYEQYF
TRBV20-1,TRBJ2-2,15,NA,CSASRAPFNTGELFF
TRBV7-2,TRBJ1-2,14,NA,CASSLGRRSYGYTF
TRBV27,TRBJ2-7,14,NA,CASSLSSGPGEQYF
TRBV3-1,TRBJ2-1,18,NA,CASSQDPSGSQWTNQQFF
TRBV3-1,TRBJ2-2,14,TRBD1,CASSDRGQTGELFF
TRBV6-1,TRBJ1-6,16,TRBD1,CASSKRQGVYNSPLHF
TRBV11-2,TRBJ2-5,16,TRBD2,CASSLVGGLVLETQYF
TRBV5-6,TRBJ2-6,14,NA,CASSSGLGANVLTF
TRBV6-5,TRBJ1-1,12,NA,CASSFPNTEAFF
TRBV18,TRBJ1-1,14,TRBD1,CASSRQGWNTEAFF
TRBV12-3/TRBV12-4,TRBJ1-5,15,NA,CASSFYWGANQPQHF
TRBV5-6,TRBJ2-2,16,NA,CASSLGGGGGTGELFF
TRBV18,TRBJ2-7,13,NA,CASSQGATNEQYF
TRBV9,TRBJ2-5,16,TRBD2,CASSVGTSWGEETQYF
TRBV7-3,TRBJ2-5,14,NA,CASSPQVGGETQYF
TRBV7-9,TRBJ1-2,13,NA,CASSLIQADGYTF
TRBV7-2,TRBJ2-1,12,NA,CASSGQLNEQFF
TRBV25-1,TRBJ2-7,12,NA,CASSTGSRAQYF
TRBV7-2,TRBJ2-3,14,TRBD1,CASSGDRGTDTQYF
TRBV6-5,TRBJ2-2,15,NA,CASSYSRLRSGELFF
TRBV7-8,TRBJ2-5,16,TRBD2,CASSLARTSVGETQHF
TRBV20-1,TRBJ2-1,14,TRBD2,CSASAGGPINEQFF
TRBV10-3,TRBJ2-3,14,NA,CAISVALSTDTQYF
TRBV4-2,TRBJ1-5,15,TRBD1,CASSLYGTDNQPQHF
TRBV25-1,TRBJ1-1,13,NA,CASSVLERTEAFF
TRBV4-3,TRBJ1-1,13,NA,CASSQQRNTEAFF
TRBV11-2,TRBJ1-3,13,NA,CASSFLSGNTIYF
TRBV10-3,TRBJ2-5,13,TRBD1,CAITRDREETQYF
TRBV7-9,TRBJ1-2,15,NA,CASSLPGKGDYGYTF